These T cell receptor beta chains were read from a single sample in a study of cytomegalovirus exposure and HLA in healthy donors. Method: immunoSEQ multiplex PCR; TCRdb's copy keeps in-frame clones and lacks some. The sample yields about 160,000 clones, about 80% seen once. The sample taken for sequencing was PBMCs. These receptors all stem from a man under 40 in good health and CMV-seropositive. The CDR3 runs from the conserved cysteine through the conserved F or W. D genes are given only for firm matches. Expanded clones get a size class; other rows say once, few or many, or leave the size out.

d_gene: TRBD1; j_gene: TRBJ1-2; v_gene: TRBV27; abundance: NA; CDR3nt: TGTGCCAGCAGGAAGACCGGGACAGACTATGGCTACACCTTC; CDR3aa: CASRKTGTDYGYTF
d_gene: TRBD2; j_gene: TRBJ2-3; v_gene: TRBV5-1; abundance: once; CDR3nt: TGCGCCAGCAGCCGGCCCCCCTTAGCGGGGGGCACAGATACGCAGTATTTT; CDR3aa: CASSRPPLAGGTDTQYF
d_gene: TRBD1; j_gene: TRBJ2-5; v_gene: TRBV5-5; abundance: NA; CDR3nt: TGTGCCAGCAGCTCAGGACAGGAGCGAGAGACCCAGTACTTC; CDR3aa: CASSSGQERETQYF
d_gene: TRBD2; j_gene: TRBJ2-5; v_gene: TRBV5-1; abundance: once; CDR3nt: TGCGCCAGCAGCTTGGAGGGGAGGGGTCAAGAGACCCAGTACTTC; CDR3aa: CASSLEGRGQETQYF
d_gene: NA; j_gene: TRBJ1-1; v_gene: TRBV28; abundance: NA; CDR3nt: TGTGCCAGCACGCAGACCAGGGGAATGGCTTTCTTT; CDR3aa: CASTQTRGMAFF
d_gene: TRBD2; j_gene: TRBJ2-3; v_gene: TRBV15; abundance: NA; CDR3nt: TGTGCCACCAGCAGAGATCCCCCGGGACTAGCGGGGGGGCCGGGAGATACGCAGTATTTT; CDR3aa: CATSRDPPGLAGGPGDTQYF
d_gene: NA; j_gene: TRBJ2-1; v_gene: TRBV27; abundance: NA; CDR3nt: TGTGCCAGCAGTTTAATCGGCAATGAGCAGTTCTTC; CDR3aa: CASSLIGNEQFF
d_gene: TRBD2; j_gene: TRBJ2-6; v_gene: TRBV7-6; abundance: NA; CDR3nt: TGTGCCAGCAGCCTTATCGGCGGGGGGCTCTCTGGGGCCAACGTCCTGACTTTC; CDR3aa: CASSLIGGGLSGANVLTF
d_gene: NA; j_gene: TRBJ2-7; v_gene: TRBV28; abundance: NA; CDR3nt: TGTGCCAGCACAGGTGACCTCTACGAGCAGTACTTC; CDR3aa: CASTGDLYEQYF
d_gene: TRBD2; j_gene: TRBJ2-5; v_gene: TRBV5-6; abundance: NA; CDR3nt: TGTGCCAGCAGCTCCCTCGGGGTGAGCGGGGGGGCCTGGGAGACCCAGTACTTC; CDR3aa: CASSSLGVSGGAWETQYF
d_gene: TRBD2; j_gene: TRBJ2-7; v_gene: TRBV6-5; abundance: once; CDR3nt: TGTGCCAGCAGGAGCGGGGCAGGGTCAAGTTACGAGCAGTACTTC; CDR3aa: CASRSGAGSSYEQYF
d_gene: NA; j_gene: TRBJ1-6; v_gene: TRBV7-6; abundance: NA; CDR3nt: TGTGCCAGCAGCTTAGGGGCGGGGGTAAACCTGCTCCCATATTCACCCCTCCACTTT; CDR3aa: CASSLGAGVNLLPYSPLHF
d_gene: TRBD1; j_gene: TRBJ2-7; v_gene: TRBV5-4; abundance: NA; CDR3nt: TGTGCCAGCAGCTCAGGACAGGGGGCAGTGTCCTACGAGCAGTACTTC; CDR3aa: CASSSGQGAVSYEQYF
d_gene: TRBD2; j_gene: TRBJ2-3; v_gene: TRBV11-2; abundance: NA; CDR3nt: TGTGCCAGCAGCGGTCAGACTAGCGGGGGACCCACAGATACGCAGTATTTT; CDR3aa: CASSGQTSGGPTDTQYF
d_gene: TRBD1; j_gene: TRBJ1-4; v_gene: TRBV25-1; abundance: few; CDR3nt: TGTGCCAGTAGTACAGGGGCCGGGGGTGAAAAACTGTTTTTT; CDR3aa: CASSTGAGGEKLFF
d_gene: TRBD1; j_gene: TRBJ2-7; v_gene: TRBV19; abundance: NA; CDR3nt: TGTGCCAGTAGCCCCGGACAGGGAACGTCCTACGAGCAGTACTTC; CDR3aa: CASSPGQGTSYEQYF
d_gene: NA; j_gene: TRBJ1-5; v_gene: TRBV19; abundance: NA; CDR3nt: TGTGCCAGTAGTTCTCCAACAGGGTCAGGTCAGCCCCAGCATTTT; CDR3aa: CASSSPTGSGQPQHF
d_gene: TRBD2; j_gene: TRBJ2-1; v_gene: TRBV9; abundance: NA; CDR3nt: TGTGCCAGCAGCGTAACCCTCCCAAAGCGGGGGGGGAATAATGAGCAGTTCTTC; CDR3aa: CASSVTLPKRGGNNEQFF
d_gene: NA; j_gene: TRBJ2-3; v_gene: TRBV5-6; abundance: NA; CDR3nt: TGTGCCAGCAGCTGGGGGACTAGCACAGATACGCAGTATTTT; CDR3aa: CASSWGTSTDTQYF
d_gene: NA; j_gene: TRBJ2-2; v_gene: TRBV5-4; abundance: NA; CDR3nt: TGTGCCAGCAGCAGAGGGGGGGCCACCGGGGAGCTGTTTTTT; CDR3aa: CASSRGGATGELFF
d_gene: NA; j_gene: TRBJ2-2; v_gene: TRBV4-3; abundance: NA; CDR3nt: TGCGCCAGCAGCCAAGATACAGGGCGAAACGGGGAGCTGTTTTTT; CDR3aa: CASSQDTGRNGELFF
d_gene: TRBD1; j_gene: TRBJ2-7; v_gene: TRBV4-1; abundance: NA; CDR3nt: TGCGCCAGCAGCCAAGATCCGACAGGGCAATCCTACGAGCAGTACTTC; CDR3aa: CASSQDPTGQSYEQYF
d_gene: NA; j_gene: TRBJ1-2; v_gene: TRBV6-5; abundance: NA; CDR3nt: TGTGCCATCCGAGCGGGGGGCTATGGCTACACCTTC; CDR3aa: CAIRAGGYGYTF
d_gene: TRBD1; j_gene: TRBJ1-2; v_gene: TRBV27; abundance: NA; CDR3nt: TGTGCCAGCGCACGGACCGGGACAGGGTTTGGCTACACCTTC; CDR3aa: CASARTGTGFGYTF